These 26 T cell receptor beta chains share one sample of origin, sequenced in a study of radiotherapy plus CTLA-4 blockade in lung cancer (dated by TCRdb to about 2018). Library method: the immunoSEQ multiplex PCR assay. The source is immuneACCESS, and TCRdb retained only in-frame sequences with V and J called. Part of the clones is not carried over; for the studies checked, unresolved V genes explain less than half of this, and the remainder is unexplained. The table for this sample lists around 82,000 clones; around nine tenths of them were counted only once. The ten biggest clones cover approximately 15% of the sample. Material: peripheral blood, obtained from a patient treated with radiotherapy plus ipilimumab. The source of these receptors is a human donor with non-small cell lung cancer that progressed on radiotherapy plus ipilimumab.

The V and J genes are TRBV7-9 and TRBJ2-3, with 9 positions matching TRBD1. J gave up 1 base and V 1 base, and 6 bases lay outside the gene matches. The V gene's germline CDR1 is SEHNR and CDR2 FQNEAQ (reference sequence). The CDR3 spans 17 residues. CDR3 sequence: CASSLGHRGQGTDTQYF. The CDR3 nucleotides are TGTGCCAGCAGCTTAGGGCACAGGGGGCAAGGCACAGATACGCAGTATTTT.

This chain connects TRBV21-1 to TRBJ1-2; the table's D call of TRBD1 was not tested on the DNA. TRBV21-1 is shown as a pseudogene. The CDR3 is made up of 15 amino acids. Written as DNA, the CDR3 is TGTGCCAGCAGCAAATTTGGTCGGGACAATTATGGCTACACCTTC. Its translation: CASSKFGRDNYGYTF.

This chain uses TRBV6-5 with TRBJ2-2; D uncertain. This CDR3 spans 12 amino acids. Trimming took off 6 bases at V and 2 bases at J, with 4 bases between the two ends. The germline V gene has CDR1 MNHEY and CDR2 SVGAGI. This CDR3 is CASRFNTGELFF. The CDR3 bases are TGTGCCAGCAGATTCAACACCGGGGAGCTGTTTTTT.

V is TRBV6-5 and J is TRBJ1-2, with a possible D match to TRBD1 (5 bases). This CDR3 is built from 13 residues. Germline values: CDR1 MNHEY, CDR2 SVGAGI. Trimming removed 5 bases at V and 4 bases at J, with 11 bases between. The DNA of the CDR3 is TGTGCCAGCAGTGAGCAGGGTCCCTATGGCTACACCTTC. Its protein product is CASSEQGPYGYTF.

The chain combines TRBV7-9 with TRBJ2-3; D is unclear. The CDR3 loop spans 16 amino acids. Germline-derived CDR1 and CDR2 are SEHNR and FQNEAQ (reference sequence). Trimming shortened V by 4 bases and J by 0 bases, and 14 bases separated the two germline ends. CDR3 residues: CASSSSLLSSTDTQYF. For the CDR3, the DNA is TGTGCCAGCAGCTCCTCACTCCTATCTAGCACAGATACGCAGTATTTT.

The V call is TRBV4-3, the J call TRBJ2-1, with 9 bases that match TRBD2. CDR3 size: 17 residues. V dropped 3 bases and J dropped 2; count of bases not matched to a gene: 8. Looked up from germline, CDR1 is LGHNA and CDR2 is YSLEER. The CDR3 here is CASSHWYSGGPYNEQFF. The DNA for the CDR3 is TGCGCCAGCAGCCATTGGTATAGCGGGGGACCCTACAATGAGCAGTTCTTC.

The CDR3 DNA is TGCGCCAGCAGCCAAGGGGACAGAAAGAACACTGAAGCTTTCTTT. Its protein is CASSQGDRKNTEAFF. The V and J genes are TRBV4-3 and TRBJ1-1; TRBD1 aligns across 7 bases. The CDR3 contains 15 residues. In germline, CDR1 is LGHNA, CDR2 YSLEER. V lost 1 base, J lost 1 base, and 3 bases stayed unmatched.

The CDR3, as DNA: TGTGCCAGCAGCGTAGGTTTTGGGAGCTCTGGAAACACCATATATTTT. Translating gives CASSVGFGSSGNTIYF. The chain joins TRBV9 to TRBJ1-3, with D hard to call. The CDR3 runs 16 residues. Germline loops: CDR1 SGDLS, CDR2 YYNGEE. V was shortened by 0 bases and J by 0 bases, with 10 bases between the two germline ends. Together with reference TRBV9 and TRBJ1-3, the CDR3 gives the full variable domain: DSGVTQTPKHLITATGQRVTLRCSPRSGDLSVYWYQQSLDQGLQFLIQYYNGEERAKGNILERFSAQQFPDLHSELNLSSLELGDSALYFCASSVGFGSSGNTIYFGEGSWLTVV.

This rearrangement joins TRBV9 to TRBJ2-7; 8 nucleotides agree with TRBD1. J was trimmed by 2 bases and V by 1 base; bases with no gene match: 2. The length of the CDR3 is 14 residues. The germline gives CDR1 SGDLS, CDR2 YYNGEE. The CDR3, as DNA: TGTGCCAGCAGCGTATCCAGGGGGCCCTACGAGCAGTACTTC. Protein sequence: CASSVSRGPYEQYF.

V and J are TRBV29-1 and TRBJ1-2, with D maybe TRBD1 (5 bases). The CDR3 totals 14 residues. Germline lookup yields CDR1 SQVTM and CDR2 ANQGSEA. The V end lost 0 bases, the J end lost 3 bases, and 11 bases lay between the germline ends. CDR3 residues: CSVEDGTGYYGYTF. The CDR3, as DNA: TGCAGCGTTGAAGACGGGACGGGATACTATGGCTACACCTTC.

This clone has only a few counts. The genes are TRBV7-9 and TRBJ1-1; D remains unclear. Trimming shortened V by 5 bases and J by 0 bases, and 13 bases separated the two germline ends. The CDR3 sequence is 15 residues long. Germline assignment: CDR1 SEHNR and CDR2 FQNEAQ (reference sequence). CDR3 residues: CASSPLGGLNTEAFF. The CDR3 DNA reads as TGTGCCAGCAGCCCATTGGGCGGATTGAACACTGAAGCTTTCTTT.

This rearrangement joins TRBV11-3 to TRBJ2-6; D is ambiguous. This CDR3 region has 15 residues. V gave up 5 bases and J gave up 1 base, with 9 bases separating them. Looked up from germline, CDR1 is SGHNT and CDR2 is YENEEA. CDR3 sequence: CASSTGWSGANVLTF. The CDR3 DNA reads TGTGCCAGCAGCACCGGTTGGTCTGGGGCCAACGTCCTGACTTTC.

The chain has TRBV7-6 and TRBJ2-2; possibly TRBD1 for D (5 bases). This CDR3 has 15 residues. CDR1 is SGHVS, CDR2 FNYEAQ, per germline. Deletions cut 5 bases from V and 1 base from J, with 11 bases between. CDR3 in DNA: TGTGCCAGCAGCCCCTGGCAGGGGAACACCGGGGAGCTGTTTTTT. It yields the protein CASSPWQGNTGELFF.

V is TRBV10-2 and J is TRBJ2-1; 13 bases map to TRBD2. J lost 5 bases, V lost 0 bases, and 10 bases had no gene match. The CDR3 has 19 residues. Germline CDR1 WSHSY, CDR2 SAAADI. CDR3 region: CASSESTWTSGSLDNEQFF. CDR3 sequence (DNA): TGCGCCAGCAGTGAGTCGACCTGGACTAGCGGGAGTCTGGACAATGAGCAGTTCTTC.

This chain links TRBV4-3 with TRBJ2-1; D call uncertain. There are 13 residues in the CDR3. Trimming stripped 1 base from V and 1 base from J, with 2 bases between. Germline assignment: CDR1 LGHNA and CDR2 YSLEER. The CDR3 nucleotides are TGCGCCAGCAGCCAAGTATCCTACAATGAGCAGTTCTTC. Translation: CASSQVSYNEQFF.

V and J are TRBV2 and TRBJ2-1; 8 positions agree with TRBD1. V was pared by 8 bases and J by 4 bases, with 10 bases of the junction left unmatched. The germline V gene has CDR1 SNHLY and CDR2 FYNNEI. The length of the CDR3 is 15 residues. The CDR3 DNA reads TGTGCCAGCCTCAGGTCGGGACAGGCTTACAATGAGCAGTTCTTC. This sequence encodes CASLRSGQAYNEQFF.

The chain recombines TRBV30 with TRBJ1-2, with D tentatively TRBD1 (6 bases). Trimming left V 4 bases short and J 6 bases short, with 15 bases between. CDR1 and CDR2 from the germline V gene are GTSNPN and SVGIG (reference sequence). CDR3 size: 13 residues. CDR3 in amino acids: CAWIASRGDGYTF. The CDR3 DNA reads TGTGCCTGGATTGCTTCGAGGGGGGATGGCTACACCTTC. Filled out from reference TRBV30 and TRBJ1-2, the complete variable domain reads SQTIHQWPATLVQPVGSPLSLECTVEGTSNPNLYWYRQAAGRGLQLLFYSVGIGQISSEVPQNLSASRPQDRQFILSSKKLLLSDSGFYLCAWIASRGDGYTFGSGTRLTVV.

The rearrangement joins TRBV7-2 to TRBJ2-1, with 8 bases lining up with TRBD2. V shed 4 bases, J shed 5 bases, and the junction held 7 bases outside the gene matches. The CDR3 covers 15 residues. CDR1 is SGHTA, CDR2 FQGNSA, per germline. The CDR3 nucleotides are TGTGCCAGCAGCTCCCCAAGCGGGAGCCACAATGAGCAGTTCTTC. Amino acid sequence: CASSSPSGSHNEQFF. The whole variable domain, remainder taken from reference TRBV7-2 and TRBJ2-1, is GAGVSQSPSNKVTEKGKDVELRCDPISGHTALYWYRQSLGQGLEFLIYFQGNSAPDKSGLPSDRFSAERTGGSVSTLTIQRTQQEDSAVYLCASSSPSGSHNEQFFGPGTRLTVL.

This chain connects TRBV12-5 to TRBJ2-3, with TRBD2 matching over 9 bases. The trim removed 8 bases at V and 3 bases at J, leaving 6 bases unmatched. Germline V lookup: CDR1 LGHNT, CDR2 FRNRAP. The CDR3 is made up of 14 amino acids. The CDR3: CASFSGSRTDTQYF. CDR3 DNA: TGTGCTAGTTTTAGCGGGAGTAGGACAGATACGCAGTATTTT.

The CDR3, as DNA: TGTGCCAGCAGAGAGGGAGGCTCTGGAAACACCATATATTTT. Its translation is CASREGGSGNTIYF. The chain has TRBV2 and TRBJ1-3, with unresolved D. Germline V gene sequence: CDR1 SNHLY, CDR2 FYNNEI. CDR3 size: 14 residues. Trimming shortened V by 6 bases and J by 0 bases, and 9 bases separated the two germline ends. Full variable domain (rest looked up from reference TRBV2 and TRBJ1-3): EPEVTQTPSHQVTQMGQEVILRCVPISNHLYFYWYRQILGQKVEFLVSFYNNEISEKSEIFDDQFSVERPDGSNFTLKIRSTKLEDSAMYFCASREGGSGNTIYFGEGSWLTVV.

The J gene is TRBJ1-5, the V gene TRBV4-3, with unresolved D. The CDR3 has 15 residues. V gave up 0 bases and J gave up 0 bases, with 6 bases separating them. Germline V gene data show CDR1 as LGHNA and CDR2 as YSLEER. The CDR3 nucleotides are TGCGCCAGCAGCCAAGATTCCGGTAGCAATCAGCCCCAGCATTTT. It translates to CASSQDSGSNQPQHF.

The chain is built from TRBV19 and TRBJ1-1, with D tentatively TRBD1 (5 bases). This CDR3 spans 13 amino acids. Between the trimmed V and J ends, which lost 5 bases and 4 bases, there was a span of 11 bases. Germline V gene sequence: CDR1 LNHDA, CDR2 SQIVND (reference sequence). The CDR3 sequence is CASSFQGGTEAFF. CDR3 in DNA: TGTGCCAGTAGTTTCCAGGGTGGCACTGAAGCTTTCTTT.

The genes are TRBV9 and TRBJ2-1; D possibly corresponds to TRBD2 (6 bases). Per germline, CDR1 SGDLS and CDR2 YYNGEE. The germline V and J ends were trimmed by 0 bases and 3 bases, with 13 bases remaining between them. The CDR3 sequence is 16 residues long. CDR3: CASSVGGRGIYNEQFF. The CDR3 region has the DNA TGTGCCAGCAGCGTAGGCGGGCGGGGAATCTACAATGAGCAGTTCTTC.

The rearrangement joins TRBV5-1 to TRBJ1-5; D uncertain. V shed 4 bases and J shed 6 bases, with 23 bases lying between them. The CDR3 has 17 amino acids. Germline CDR1 SGHRS, CDR2 YFSETQ. The CDR3 sequence: CASSPTLAGPNGQPQHF. The CDR3 DNA follows: TGCGCCAGCAGCCCAACCCTGGCGGGCCCGAATGGTCAGCCCCAGCATTTT. Full variable domain (outside the CDR3, taken from reference TRBV5-1 and TRBJ1-5): KAGVTQTPRYLIKTRGQQVTLSCSPISGHRSVSWYQQTPGQGLQFLFEYFSETQRNKGNFPGRFSGRQFSNSRSEMNVSTLELGDSALYLCASSPTLAGPNGQPQHFGDGTRLSIL.

The J gene is TRBJ1-2, the V gene TRBV28; TRBD1 matches 11 bases. CDR3 length: 14 residues. Per the germline V gene, CDR1 is MDHEN and CDR2 is SYDVKM. The J segment lost 4 bases and the V segment lost 5 bases, leaving 3 bases of the junction unmatched. The CDR3 sequence is CASSPGQGGYGYTF. The CDR3 nucleotides are TGTGCCAGCAGTCCGGGACAGGGGGGCTATGGCTACACCTTC.

This chain connects TRBV30 to TRBJ1-1; D ambiguous. CDR1 GTSNPN and CDR2 SVGIG come from the germline V gene (reference sequence). The V end was cut by 2 bases, the J end by 6 bases, with 10 bases between. The CDR3 totals 12 residues. DNA of the CDR3: TGTGCCTGGAGTCCACCAGTCGCTGAAGCTTTCTTT. It codes for CAWSPPVAEAFF.